The T cell receptor beta chain under discussion was sequenced for a study of blood T cell repertoires in COVID-19 (dated by TCRdb to between 2020 and 2021). Regarding the research as a whole: Samples covering the acute and convalescent phases of COVID-19 were provided by collaborators in the United States, Italy and Spain. The prospective study material was composed of cDNA or gDNA derived from T cells, B-cell-depleted T cells, or PBMCs. The repertoires were released in a freely available public database intended as a resource for research on the immune response to SARS-CoV-2. Subjects who had been exposed to COVID-19, were actively infected with it, or had recovered from it provided the deeply sampled blood TCRbeta repertoires that made up the dataset. Where available, HLA class I and class II types were taken from metadata supplied by the sample provider and were not determined by assay-based typing. The samples were drawn from the first 160 participants of the ongoing ImmuneRACE study and from 1,254 subjects provided by 6 global collaborators. The sample metadata nearly always contained a de-identified subject ID, COVID-19 status, age in years and sex. Results the study describes overall, beyond this receptor: The amount of clinical and demographic metadata varied by source and participant and was provided uncurated.

Points on this clone: What antigen it recognizes has not been identified. Base qualities are not at hand, and no much larger clone is one base apart.

In the prospective study, participants were about 18 to 95 years old, resided in under 30 geographic areas of the United States, and were enrolled through a virtual design. Cohort assignment in the prospective study relied on participant-reported clinical history from a screening survey and a study questionnaire. ImmuneRACE Cohort 3 recovered participants were defined by two consecutive negative NP/OP PCR tests, healthcare professional clearance, or symptom resolution. Each participant in the prospective study had whole blood, serum and a nasopharyngeal or oropharyngeal swab collected by mobile phlebotomists. Additional blood draws and questionnaires over an approximately two-month period could optionally be provided by prospective study participants. Before DNA extraction, prospective study blood samples were shipped either frozen or at room temperature. TCRbeta CDR3 regions were amplified from genomic DNA using the immunoSEQ Assay, a bias-controlled multiplex PCR. Under the source paper's analysis protocol: The number of nucleated cells in each sample was estimated by amplification of reference gene primers within the assay. To quantify the absolute abundance of each unique TCRbeta CDR3 rearrangement, sequence reads were collapsed and filtered. For each sample, productive Simpson clonality was calculated as the square root of Simpson's diversity index over productive rearrangements. Imported from immuneACCESS, the table was reduced by TCRdb to in-frame sequences with V and J called. These copies leave out some clones; in studies compared against another copy, an unresolved V gene accounts for under half, and the cause of the remainder is not known. Clonal size and the V and J genes are those of that table, whereas D and trimming came from the DNA. A total of a few hundred thousand clones appear in this sample, roughly 87% of them only once. The ten largest clones add up to about 0.6% of the sample.

Counted from cysteine to phenylalanine, this CDR3 has 16 amino acids. This entry keeps only the CDR3 DNA: 48 bases, framed from base 1. The V end gives up 6 bases and the J end 5 bases, leaving 14 bases in the junction not matched to a gene. The germline V gene yields KGHSH for CDR1 and LQKENI for CDR2. The receptor comes from a man younger than 30 who had recovered from COVID-19. The sample comprised PBMCs or T cells enriched from blood (not recorded which). The sequence joins TRBV18 to TRBJ2-5; a stretch of 8 junction bases matches TRBD2. CDR3 protein: CASSPGYSGGSETQYF. The nucleotides read TGTGCCAGCTCGCCGGGATACAGCGGGGGTTCTGAGACCCAGTACTTC.